The T cell receptor (beta chain) described here comes from a study of shared clonotypes between healthy human individuals. V trimming: 5 bases; J trimming: 4 bases; junction bases outside the gene matches: 3. Germline loops: CDR1 SGHVS, CDR2 FQNEAQ. The CDR3 extends over 15 amino acids. Repertoires were generated with immunoSEQ multiplex PCR, while TCRdb's copy carries only in-frame clones and drops some. The sample lists just over 2,000,000 clones, about 95% seen once, with roughly 1% in the top ten. CD8 cells classed as naive were CD45RO-negative and positively selected for CCR7, excluding terminally differentiated effector memory CD45RA+ cells.

The clonotype comes from a man between 18 and 35 years old in good health. The chain recombines TRBV7-8 with TRBJ2-1; 12 bases map to TRBD2. Sequenced input: naive CD8+ T cells sorted from blood. The CDR3 nucleotides read TGTGCCAGCAGCCCCGGGACTAGCGGGTACAATGAGCAGTTCTTC. Translating it yields CASSPGTSGYNEQFF.